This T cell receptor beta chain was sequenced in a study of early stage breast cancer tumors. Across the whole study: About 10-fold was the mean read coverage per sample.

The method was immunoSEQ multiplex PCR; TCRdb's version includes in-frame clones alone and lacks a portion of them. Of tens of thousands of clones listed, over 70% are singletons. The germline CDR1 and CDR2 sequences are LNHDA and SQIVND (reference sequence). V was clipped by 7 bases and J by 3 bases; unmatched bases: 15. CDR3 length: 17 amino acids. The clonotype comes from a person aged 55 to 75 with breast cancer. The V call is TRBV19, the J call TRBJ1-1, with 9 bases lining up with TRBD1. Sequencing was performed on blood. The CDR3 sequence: CASTGGTGPAYHTEAFF. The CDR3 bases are TGTGCCAGTACGGGAGGGACAGGGCCGGCCTATCACACTGAAGCTTTCTTT.